The source of this TCR beta chain is a study of shared clonotypes between healthy human individuals (dated by TCRdb to the early 2020s). As for the study more broadly: The cohort comprised a couple of women and a few men aged 18 to 49 years. To increase sequencing depth and limit assay-specific biases, TCR repertoire library preparation and sequencing were carried out by different laboratories using diverse techniques. Between about 0.85 and 9.5 billion PBMCs per donor were obtained by leukapheresis. To estimate repertoire size and how much clonotypes are shared between individuals, the study performed deep sequencing of blood TCR repertoires from five healthy adults.

Trimming costs V 4 bases and J 1 base, and their ends lie 11 bases apart. The CDR3 contains 14 residues, cysteine and phenylalanine counted. Only the CDR3 DNA stays, 42 bases, in frame from base 1. CDR1 and CDR2, looked up from the germline V gene, are SGHTS and YDEGEE. Healthy HIV-negative adults with no recently reported acute infections or vaccinations were included as donors. Every donor was a Caucasian adult living in Nashville, Tennessee, USA. For unsorted samples, around 85 million PBMCs were counted, and genomic DNA was extracted using the QIAamp DNA Blood Mini kit. Blood was collected by leukapheresis, and PBMCs were isolated by Ficoll-Histopaque density gradient centrifugation and then cryopreserved in liquid nitrogen vapor phase. TCR CDR3 regions were amplified from genomic DNA by multiplex PCR using the deep immunoSEQ assay. Extracted genomic DNA from each cell subset was distributed evenly across all wells of several immunoSEQ 96-well plates, and each plate was treated as a replicate. For unsorted PBMC, roughly 330 ng of genomic DNA, equivalent to approximately 30,000 T cell genomes, went into each replicate PCR. Ten immunoSEQ deep assay plates were used to sequence the unsorted PBMC genomic DNA. The purified libraries were quantified using a Qubit 3.0 fluorometer, sized with a Bioanalyzer 2100, and then quantified again using the KAPA Library Quantification kit. A separate single-read 150-cycle Illumina NextSeq 550 flow cell was used to sequence each immunoSEQ 96-well plate. The study's own analysis went as follows. The immunoSEQ output contained only junctional sequences without quality scores, so filtering could not match that applied to full-length reads. To assign V/J genes and CDR3, sequences were annotated against IMGT germline references using PyIR, a Python wrapper for IgBLAST v1.9. Reads with weak V/J assignments (E-value above 1e-6), missing CDR3, stop codons, out-of-frame junctions, or ambiguous translated residues were removed. A V3J clonotype was defined by an identical inferred V gene, J gene, and CDR3 amino acid sequence. The percentage overlap between two repertoires was calculated by dividing the number of shared unique clonotypes by the size of the smaller repertoire. Repertoire richness was assessed with RTK rarefaction, the Chao1 estimator, and Recon v2.1 estimates of unobserved clonotypes. As stored in TCRdb, this immuneACCESS dataset retains in-frame rearrangements with V and J assigned. A fraction of the clones does not appear; measured against another copy, unresolved V genes explain less than half of the discrepancy, and the remainder lacks a known reason. The V and J calls and clone size are taken from that table; D and trimming were inferred from the DNA. Counted in this sample were 450,000 to 500,000 clones; about 80% of them appeared once. 10% to 15% of the sample comes from the top ten.

Concerning this clone: Its recognized antigen is unknown. Per-nucleotide qualities are absent, and no much larger clonotype sits a single base away.

What the research found in general, with its limitations: Sampling was restricted to blood, and TCR repertoires in tissues likely differ from the TCR repertoires found in blood. Pairwise subsampling led to the expectation that sequencing depth would affect the degree of clonotype sharing among donors. Because the study included only a small number of donors, the genetic and exposure-history diversity represented was limited.

Material: PBMCs. The sequence came from a middle-aged woman in good health. Some clones in this sample may be carry-over from other donors' samples. Recombination joined TRBV5-8 with TRBJ2-5; the D region possibly corresponds to TRBD1 (6 bases align). The CDR3 sequence is CASSKRTVQETQYF. The bases read TGTGCCAGCAGCAAACGGACAGTCCAAGAGACCCAGTACTTC.